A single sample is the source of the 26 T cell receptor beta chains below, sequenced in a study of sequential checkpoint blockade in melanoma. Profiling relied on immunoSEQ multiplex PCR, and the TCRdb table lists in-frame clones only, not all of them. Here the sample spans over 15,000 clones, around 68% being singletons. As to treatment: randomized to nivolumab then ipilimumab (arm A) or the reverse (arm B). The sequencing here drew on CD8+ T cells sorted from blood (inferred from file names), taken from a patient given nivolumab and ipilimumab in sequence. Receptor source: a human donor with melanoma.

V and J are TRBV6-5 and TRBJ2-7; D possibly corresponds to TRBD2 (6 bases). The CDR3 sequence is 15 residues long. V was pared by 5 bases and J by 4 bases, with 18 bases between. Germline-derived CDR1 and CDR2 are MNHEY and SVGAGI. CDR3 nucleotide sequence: TGTGCCAGCAGTCACGACAGCGGGCGACAATACGAGCAGTACTTC. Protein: CASSHDSGRQYEQYF.

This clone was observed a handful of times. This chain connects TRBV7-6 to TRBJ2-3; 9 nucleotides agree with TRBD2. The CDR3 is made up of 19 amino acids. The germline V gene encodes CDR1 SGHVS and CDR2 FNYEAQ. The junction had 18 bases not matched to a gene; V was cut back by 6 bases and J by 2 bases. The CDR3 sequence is CASREGLARGPPHTDTQYF. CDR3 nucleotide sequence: TGTGCCAGCAGGGAGGGACTAGCTAGGGGCCCCCCCCACACAGATACGCAGTATTTT.

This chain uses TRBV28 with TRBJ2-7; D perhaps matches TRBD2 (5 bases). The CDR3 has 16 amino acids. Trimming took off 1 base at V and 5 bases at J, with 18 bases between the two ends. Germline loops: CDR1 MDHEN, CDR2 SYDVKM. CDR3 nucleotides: TGTGCCAGCAGTTTATCCGGGATTTATCAATTGGACGAGCAGTACTTC. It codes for CASSLSGIYQLDEQYF.

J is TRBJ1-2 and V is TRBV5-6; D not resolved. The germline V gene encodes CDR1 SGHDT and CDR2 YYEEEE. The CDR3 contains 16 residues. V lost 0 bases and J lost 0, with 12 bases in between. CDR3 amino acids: CASSLGASPANYGYTF. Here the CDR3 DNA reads TGTGCCAGCAGCTTGGGAGCGTCCCCCGCTAACTATGGCTACACCTTC.

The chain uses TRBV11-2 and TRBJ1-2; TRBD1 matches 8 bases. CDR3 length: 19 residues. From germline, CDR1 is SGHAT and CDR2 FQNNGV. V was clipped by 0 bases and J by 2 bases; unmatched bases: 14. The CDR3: CASSLDPGGPFTQNYGYTF. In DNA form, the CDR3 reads TGTGCCAGCAGCTTAGATCCAGGGGGCCCATTTACTCAGAACTATGGCTACACCTTC.

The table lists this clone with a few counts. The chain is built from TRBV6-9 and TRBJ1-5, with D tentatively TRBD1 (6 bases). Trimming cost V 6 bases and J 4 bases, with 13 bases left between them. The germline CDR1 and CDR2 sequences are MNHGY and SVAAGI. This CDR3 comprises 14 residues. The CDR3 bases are TGTGCCAGCAGCGTAAATAGGGGGAATCAGCCCCAGCATTTT. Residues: CASSVNRGNQPQHF.

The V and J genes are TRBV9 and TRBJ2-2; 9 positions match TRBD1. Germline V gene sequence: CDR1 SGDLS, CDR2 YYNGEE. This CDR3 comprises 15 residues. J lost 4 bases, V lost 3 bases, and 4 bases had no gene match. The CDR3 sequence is CASSATGGFTGELFF. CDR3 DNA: TGTGCCAGCAGCGCTACAGGGGGCTTCACCGGGGAGCTGTTTTTT.

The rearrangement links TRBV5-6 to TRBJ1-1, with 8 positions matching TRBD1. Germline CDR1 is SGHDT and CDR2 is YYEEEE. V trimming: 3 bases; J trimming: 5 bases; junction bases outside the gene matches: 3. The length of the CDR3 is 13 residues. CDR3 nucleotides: TGTGCCAGCAGCTATAGACAGGGGACTGAAGCTTTCTTT. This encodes CASSYRQGTEAFF.

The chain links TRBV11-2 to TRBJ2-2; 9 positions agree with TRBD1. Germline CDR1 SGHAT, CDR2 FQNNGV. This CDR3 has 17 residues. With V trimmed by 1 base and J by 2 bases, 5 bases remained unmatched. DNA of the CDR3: TGTGCCAGCAGCTTAGCCCGGGACAGGGTTAACACCGGGGAGCTGTTTTTT. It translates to CASSLARDRVNTGELFF. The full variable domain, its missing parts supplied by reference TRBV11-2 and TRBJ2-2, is EAGVAQSPRYKIIEKRQSVAFWCNPISGHATLYWYQQILGQGPKLLIQFQNNGVVDDSQLPKDRFSAERLKGVDSTLKIQPAKLEDSAVYLCASSLARDRVNTGELFFGEGSRLTVL.

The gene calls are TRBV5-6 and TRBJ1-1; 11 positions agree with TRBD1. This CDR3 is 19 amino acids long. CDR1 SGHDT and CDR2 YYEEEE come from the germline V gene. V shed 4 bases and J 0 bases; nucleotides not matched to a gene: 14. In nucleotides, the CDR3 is TGTGCCAGCAGCCCCCCTCGCCGGGACAGGGGGATCATGAACACTGAAGCTTTCTTT. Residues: CASSPPRRDRGIMNTEAFF. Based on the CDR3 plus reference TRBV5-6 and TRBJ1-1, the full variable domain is DAGVTQSPTHLIKTRGQQVTLRCSPKSGHDTVSWYQQALGQGPQFIFQYYEEEERQRGNFPDRFSGHQFPNYSSELNVNALLLGDSALYLCASSPPRRDRGIMNTEAFFGQGTRLTVV.

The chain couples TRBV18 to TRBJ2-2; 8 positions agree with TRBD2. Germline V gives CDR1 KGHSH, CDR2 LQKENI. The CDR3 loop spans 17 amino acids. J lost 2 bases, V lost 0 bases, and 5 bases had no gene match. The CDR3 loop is CASSPPSGGPNTGELFF. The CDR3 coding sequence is TGTGCCAGCTCACCACCAAGCGGGGGACCCAACACCGGGGAGCTGTTTTTT.

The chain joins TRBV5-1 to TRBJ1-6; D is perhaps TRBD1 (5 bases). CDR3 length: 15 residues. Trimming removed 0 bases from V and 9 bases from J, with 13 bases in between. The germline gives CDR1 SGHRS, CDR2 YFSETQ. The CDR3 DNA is TGCGCCAGCAGCTTGGAAATGCGACAGTTTTCACCCCTCCACTTT. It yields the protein CASSLEMRQFSPLHF.

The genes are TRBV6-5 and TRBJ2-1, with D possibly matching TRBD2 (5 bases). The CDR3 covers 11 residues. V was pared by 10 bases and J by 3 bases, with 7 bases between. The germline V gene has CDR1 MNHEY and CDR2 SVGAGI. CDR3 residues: CAIGLYNEQFF. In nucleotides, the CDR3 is TGTGCCATCGGACTCTACAATGAGCAGTTCTTC.

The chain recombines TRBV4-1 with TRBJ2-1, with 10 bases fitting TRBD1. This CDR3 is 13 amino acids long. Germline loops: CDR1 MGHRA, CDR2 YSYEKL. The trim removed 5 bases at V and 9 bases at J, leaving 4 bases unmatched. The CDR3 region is CASSLDRGREQFF. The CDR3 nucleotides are TGCGCCAGCAGCTTAGACAGGGGGCGTGAGCAGTTCTTC.

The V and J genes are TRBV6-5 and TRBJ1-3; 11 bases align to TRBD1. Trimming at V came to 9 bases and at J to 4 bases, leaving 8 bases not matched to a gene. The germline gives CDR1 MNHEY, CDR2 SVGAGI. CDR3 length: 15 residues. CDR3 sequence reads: CASWTGGPQGNTIYF. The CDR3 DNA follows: TGTGCCAGTTGGACAGGGGGCCCGCAAGGAAACACCATATATTTT.

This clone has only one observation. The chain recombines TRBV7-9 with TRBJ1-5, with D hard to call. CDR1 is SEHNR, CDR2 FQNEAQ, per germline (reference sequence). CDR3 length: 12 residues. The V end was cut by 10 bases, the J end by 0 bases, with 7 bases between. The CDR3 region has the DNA TGTGCCATCGGGGATAGCAATCAGCCCCAGCATTTT. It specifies CAIGDSNQPQHF. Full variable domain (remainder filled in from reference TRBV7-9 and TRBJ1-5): DTGVSQNPRHKITKRGQNVTFRCDPISEHNRLYWYRQTLGQGPEFLTYFQNEAQLEKSRLLSDRFSAERPKGSFSTLEIQRTEQGDSAMYLCAIGDSNQPQHFGDGTRLSIL.

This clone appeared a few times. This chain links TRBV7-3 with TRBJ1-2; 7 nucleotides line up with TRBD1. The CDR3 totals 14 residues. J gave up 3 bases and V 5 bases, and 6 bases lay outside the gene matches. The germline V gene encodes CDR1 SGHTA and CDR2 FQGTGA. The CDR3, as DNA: TGTGCCAGCAGCCCTGCCGGGACAGACTATGGCTACACCTTC. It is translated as CASSPAGTDYGYTF.

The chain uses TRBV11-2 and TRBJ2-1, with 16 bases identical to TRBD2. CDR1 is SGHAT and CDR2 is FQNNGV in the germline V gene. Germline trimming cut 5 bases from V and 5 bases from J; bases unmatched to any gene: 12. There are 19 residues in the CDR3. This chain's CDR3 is CASSPGGLAGGFSHNEQFF. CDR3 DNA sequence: TGTGCCAGCAGCCCCGGGGGACTAGCGGGGGGGTTTTCCCACAATGAGCAGTTCTTC. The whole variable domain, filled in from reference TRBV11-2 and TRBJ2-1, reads EAGVAQSPRYKIIEKRQSVAFWCNPISGHATLYWYQQILGQGPKLLIQFQNNGVVDDSQLPKDRFSAERLKGVDSTLKIQPAKLEDSAVYLCASSPGGLAGGFSHNEQFFGPGTRLTVL.

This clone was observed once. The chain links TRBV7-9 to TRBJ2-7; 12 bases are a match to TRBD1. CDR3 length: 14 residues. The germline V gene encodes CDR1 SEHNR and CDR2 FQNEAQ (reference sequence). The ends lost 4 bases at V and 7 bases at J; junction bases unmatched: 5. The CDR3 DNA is TGTGCCAGCAGCTATCGGGACAGGGGGCTGGAGCAGTACTTC. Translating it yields CASSYRDRGLEQYF.

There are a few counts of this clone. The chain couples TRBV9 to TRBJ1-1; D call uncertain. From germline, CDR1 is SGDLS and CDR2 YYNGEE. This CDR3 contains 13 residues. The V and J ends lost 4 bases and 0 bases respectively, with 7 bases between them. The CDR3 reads CASSLRLNTEAFF. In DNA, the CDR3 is TGTGCCAGCAGCTTGAGGTTGAACACTGAAGCTTTCTTT.

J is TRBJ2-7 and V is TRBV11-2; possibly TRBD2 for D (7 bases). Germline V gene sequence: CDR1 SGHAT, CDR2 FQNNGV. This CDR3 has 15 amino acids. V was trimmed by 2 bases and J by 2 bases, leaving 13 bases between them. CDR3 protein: CASSLWGGPTYEQYF. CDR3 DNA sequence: TGTGCCAGCAGCTTATGGGGGGGGCCGACCTACGAGCAGTACTTC.

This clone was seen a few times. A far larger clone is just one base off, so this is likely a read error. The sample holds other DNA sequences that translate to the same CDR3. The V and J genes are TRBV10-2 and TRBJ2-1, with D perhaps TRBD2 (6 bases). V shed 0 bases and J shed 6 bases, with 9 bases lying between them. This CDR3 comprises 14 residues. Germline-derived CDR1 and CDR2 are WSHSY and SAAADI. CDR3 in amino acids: CASSESTGVNEQFF. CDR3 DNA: TGCGCCAGCAGTGAGTCGACGGGGGTCAATGAGCAGTTCTTC.

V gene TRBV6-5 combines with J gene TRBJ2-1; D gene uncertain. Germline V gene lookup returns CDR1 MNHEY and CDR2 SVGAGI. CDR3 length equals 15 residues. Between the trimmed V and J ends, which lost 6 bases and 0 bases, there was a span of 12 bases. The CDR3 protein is CASSQQSSSYNEQFF. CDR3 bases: TGTGCCAGCAGCCAACAGTCGAGCTCCTACAATGAGCAGTTCTTC.

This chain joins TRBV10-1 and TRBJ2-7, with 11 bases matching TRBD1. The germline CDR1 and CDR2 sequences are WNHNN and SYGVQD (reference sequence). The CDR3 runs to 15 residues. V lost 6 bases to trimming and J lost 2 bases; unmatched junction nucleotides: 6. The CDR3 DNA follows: TGCGCCAGCAGGAGACCGGGACAGGGGGCCTACGAGCAGTACTTC. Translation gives CASRRPGQGAYEQYF.

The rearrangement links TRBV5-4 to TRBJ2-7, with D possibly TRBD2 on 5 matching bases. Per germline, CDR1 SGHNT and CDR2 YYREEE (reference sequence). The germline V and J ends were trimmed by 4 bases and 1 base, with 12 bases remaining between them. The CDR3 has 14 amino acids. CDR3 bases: TGTGCCAGCAGCGAGAGGACTCATTCCTACGAGCAGTACTTC. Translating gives CASSERTHSYEQYF.

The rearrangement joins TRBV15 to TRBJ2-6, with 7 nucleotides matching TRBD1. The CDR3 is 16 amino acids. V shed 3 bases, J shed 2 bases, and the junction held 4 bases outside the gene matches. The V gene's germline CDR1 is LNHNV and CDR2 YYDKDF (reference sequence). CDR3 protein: CATSSEGGAGANVLTF. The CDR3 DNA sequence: TGTGCCACCAGCAGCGAAGGGGGCGCTGGGGCCAACGTCCTGACTTTC. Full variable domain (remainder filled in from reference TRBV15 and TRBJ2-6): DAMVIQNPRYQVTQFGKPVTLSCSQTLNHNVMYWYQQKSSQAPKLLFHYYDKDFNNEADTPDNFQSRRPNTSFCFLDIRSPGLGDTAMYLCATSSEGGAGANVLTFGAGSRLTVL.